These 8 T cell receptor beta chains share one sample of origin, sequenced in a study of cytomegalovirus exposure and HLA in healthy donors. Sequencing was performed with immunoSEQ multiplex PCR; in TCRdb, only in-frame clones are kept and a portion is missing. The sample lists some 150,000 clones; roughly 87% were seen once. Sequenced input: PBMCs. The receptor source for this set is a man aged 18 to 30 in good health and CMV-seropositive.

The chain combines TRBV30 with TRBJ2-1, with a possible D match to TRBD2 (6 bases). The CDR3 is 12 residues long. Germline lookup yields CDR1 GTSNPN and CDR2 SVGIG (reference sequence). Deletions cut 5 bases from V and 10 bases from J, with 15 bases between. The CDR3 nucleotides read TGTGCCTGGGGGGGGACGCTTTGGGAGCAGTTCTTC. This gives the protein CAWGGTLWEQFF.

The rearrangement uses TRBV29-1 and TRBJ2-1; the match to TRBD2 covers 8 bases. The CDR3 runs 13 residues. Germline CDR1 is SQVTM and CDR2 is ANQGSEA. Trimming took 5 bases from V and 2 from J; bases not matched to a gene: 2. DNA of the CDR3: TGCAGCGTTAGCGGGAGCACCTACAATGAGCAGTTCTTC. Amino acid sequence: CSVSGSTYNEQFF.

The chain has TRBV5-6 and TRBJ1-1, with D unclear. Trimming cost V 2 bases and J 4 bases, with 12 bases left between them. CDR1 is SGHDT and CDR2 is YYEEEE in the germline V gene. This CDR3 contains 14 residues. The CDR3 sequence is CASSFAGSGTEAFF. Here the CDR3 DNA reads TGTGCCAGCAGCTTCGCGGGTTCGGGCACTGAAGCTTTCTTT.

This clone appeared a few times. J is TRBJ1-6 and V is TRBV6-6; TRBD1 might be the D (5 bases). V was trimmed by 4 bases and J by 0 bases, leaving 10 bases between them. Germline V gene lookup returns CDR1 MNHNY and CDR2 SVGAGI (reference sequence). The CDR3 covers 16 residues. The CDR3 sequence is CASSSTGSSYNSPLHF. Written as DNA, the CDR3 is TGTGCCAGCAGTTCTACAGGCAGCTCCTATAATTCACCCCTCCACTTT.

V is TRBV27 and J is TRBJ1-3; D is undetermined. The CDR3 contains 16 residues. V lost 3 bases to trimming and J lost 0 bases, with 12 bases between them. CDR1 and CDR2 from the germline V gene are MNHEY and SMNVEV (reference sequence). CDR3 region: CASSFDTIVSGNTIYF. The CDR3 bases are TGTGCCAGCAGTTTTGACACAATAGTCTCTGGAAACACCATATATTTT.

This sequence joins TRBV19 and TRBJ1-5; the D gene is possibly TRBD1 (5 bases). Germline lookup yields CDR1 LNHDA and CDR2 SQIVND (reference sequence). V lost 1 base to trimming and J lost 7 bases, with 14 bases between them. The CDR3 consists of 15 residues. CDR3 in amino acids: CASSIVGQGRQPQHF. For the CDR3, the DNA is TGTGCCAGTAGTATAGTCGGGCAGGGAAGACAGCCCCAGCATTTT.

The chain is built from TRBV18 and TRBJ1-2, with D possibly TRBD1 on 6 matching bases. This CDR3 region has 16 residues. Germline values: CDR1 KGHSH, CDR2 LQKENI. V lost 5 bases and J 0 bases, leaving 16 bases between the germline ends. The CDR3 spells CASSYGQPTSNYGYTF. The CDR3 DNA reads TGTGCCAGCTCATATGGACAGCCAACCTCTAACTATGGCTACACCTTC.

The V gene is TRBV14, the J gene TRBJ1-2; D unclear. The CDR3 loop spans 15 amino acids. Trimming removed 6 bases from V and 1 base from J, with 15 bases in between. Germline CDR1 and CDR2: SGHDN and FVKESK. CDR3 DNA: TGTGCCAGCAGTAATGTGCGCAACCTTAACTATGGCTACACCTTC. This translates into CASSNVRNLNYGYTF.